This is a list of T cell receptor beta chains from one sample in a study of spatial heterogeneity in lung cancer. TCRdb reprocessed the 5' RACE reads via MiXCR and lists one record per CDR3 protein. This sample yields about 10,000 distinct CDR3 sequences, of which under 8.5% are seen a single time; under 20% belongs to the top ten. The sequencing used lung tumor tissue, collected at surgery. The receptors stem from a male donor with early-stage non-small cell lung cancer. The CDR3 runs from the conserved cysteine through the conserved F or W. A D gene is named only where the DNA matches it firmly. Clone sizes are given selectively: once, few, many, or a class where the clone is expanded.

cdr3_length d_call j_call clone_size v_call cdr3_nt cdr3_aa
15 - TRBJ2-3 - TRBV20-1 TGCAGTGCTAGAGGACAGGTGGGGTACGGAGATACGCAGTATTTT CSARGQVGYGDTQYF
15 - TRBJ2-3 few TRBV20-1 TGCAGTGCTAGGGGGCAAGGGGTGAACACAGATACGCAGTATTTT CSARGQGVNTDTQYF
13 - TRBJ1-4 many TRBV5-1 TGCGCCAGCCCGGGACGAACTAATGAAAAACTGTTTTTT CASPGRTNEKLFF
13 TRBD1 TRBJ2-5 - TRBV29-1 TGCAGCGTTTTGGGACAGTGGGGAGAGACCCAGTACTTC CSVLGQWGETQYF
15 TRBD1 TRBJ1-2 many TRBV7-2 TGTGCCAGCAGCACGGGACAGGGTGGGATCTATGGCTACACCTTC CASSTGQGGIYGYTF
12 TRBD1 TRBJ2-2 many TRBV2 TGTGCCAGCAGTGAAGGGACAGGGGGGGTGTTTTTT CASSEGTGGVFF
17 TRBD1 TRBJ2-2 - TRBV5-6 TGTGCCAGCAGCTTGGGACCGACAGGGATTCTCACCGGGGAGCTGTTTTTT CASSLGPTGILTGELFF
16 TRBD1 TRBJ1-6 few TRBV25-1 TGTGCCAGCAGACCCCCCGGGACAGGGGGGGGTTCACCCCTCCACTTT CASRPPGTGGGSPLHF
14 - TRBJ2-1 few TRBV7-2 TGTGCCAGCAGCTTATTGTCGGGGTACAATGAGCAGTTCTTC CASSLLSGYNEQFF
15 - TRBJ2-1 many TRBV3-1 TGTGCCAGCAGCCAAGCTCAGGTTTCCTACAATGAGCAGTTCTTC CASSQAQVSYNEQFF
14 - TRBJ2-7 few TRBV29-1 TGCAGCGTTCGGATAGCGGACCCTACGACGGAGCAGTACTTC CSVRIADPTTEQYF
14 - TRBJ1-5 many TRBV28 TGTGCCAGCGTCTCCCCGGCCTACAATCAGCCCCAGCATTTT CASVSPAYNQPQHF
14 TRBD2 TRBJ2-7 - TRBV28 TGTGCCAGCAGTCCGGGACTAGCGATCAACGAGCAGTACTTC CASSPGLAINEQYF
14 TRBD1 TRBJ1-6 many TRBV9 TGTGCCAGCAGCGTAGAAGGGGGCGATTCACCCCTCCACTTT CASSVEGGDSPLHF
19 TRBD2 TRBJ2-2 many TRBV6-7 TGTGCCAGCAGGAGCGGGGCTCGACACTCCATTTTGAACACCGGGGAGCTGTTTTTT CASRSGARHSILNTGELFF
12 TRBD1 TRBJ2-5 many TRBV6-6 TGTGCCAGCAGCCGACAGGGGGAGACCCAGTACTTC CASSRQGETQYF
19 TRBD2 TRBJ2-3 few TRBV4-2 TGTGCCAGCAGCCAAGCCAGCGGGAGGGCCGAAGGGGTCACAGATACGCAGTATTTT CASSQASGRAEGVTDTQYF
14 - TRBJ1-3 - TRBV7-2 TGTGCCAGCAGCTTAGTGGGCAGTAGAAACACCATATATTTT CASSLVGSRNTIYF
14 TRBD2 TRBJ2-3 many TRBV2 TGTGCCAGCAGTCCCGTAGCGGGACAAGATACGCAGTATTTT CASSPVAGQDTQYF
15 TRBD2 TRBJ2-5 many TRBV7-2 TGTGCCAGCAGCTTCACGTGGCTAGCGGGGGCTACCCAGTACTTC CASSFTWLAGATQYF
14 - TRBJ1-4 many TRBV28 TGTGCCAGCAGTTTTACCGCTTTCAATGAAAAACTGTTTTTT CASSFTAFNEKLFF
18 TRBD1 TRBJ2-6 few TRBV27 TGTGCCAGCAGTCCCGTAAGGACAGGGGGCCAAGGGGCCAACGTCCTGACTTTC CASSPVRTGGQGANVLTF
10 - TRBJ2-1 many TRBV29-1 TGCAGTAGTCTCTACAATGAGCAGTTCTTC CSSLYNEQFF
14 - TRBJ2-1 many TRBV3-1 TGTGCCAGCAGCCATCAGGGAGGGGGCAATGAGCAGTTCTTC CASSHQGGGNEQFF
14 TRBD1 TRBJ2-4 many TRBV5-5 TGTGCCAGCAGCTCGGACAGGGCGTATGGCATTCAGTACTTC CASSSDRAYGIQYF
14 - TRBJ1-1 many TRBV7-2 TGTGCCAGCAGCTATATACCTGGGAGGTCTGAAGCTTTCTTT CASSYIPGRSEAFF
13 TRBD2 TRBJ2-2 medium-sized TRBV2 TGTGCCAGCTCGGGACTACCTCCCGGGGAGCTGTTTTTT CASSGLPPGELFF
14 - TRBJ2-3 many TRBV5-1 TGCGCCAGCAGCACGGGACGGTCACAAGATACGCAGTATTTT CASSTGRSQDTQYF
16 - TRBJ1-3 many TRBV7-2 TGTGCCAGCAGCTTAGTCCGGCGTATCTCTGGAAACACCATATATTTT CASSLVRRISGNTIYF
14 - TRBJ2-2 many TRBV3-1 TGTGCCAGCAGCCAGGGACAAAGCACCGGGGAGCTGTTTTTT CASSQGQSTGELFF
16 - TRBJ2-5 - TRBV6-2/TRBV6-3 TGTGCCAGCAGTTCACTCATGACATCTTCCCAAGAGACCCAGTACTTC CASSSLMTSSQETQYF
17 TRBD1 TRBJ2-2 many TRBV9 TGTGCCAGCAGCCACGACCGGGACAGGGCAAACACCGGGGAGCTGTTTTTT CASSHDRDRANTGELFF
13 - TRBJ2-1 - TRBV11-2 TGTGCCAGCAGCTTTACTACCTACAATGAGCAGTTCTTC CASSFTTYNEQFF
11 - TRBJ2-5 many TRBV18 TGTGCCAGCTCCGCCGGGGAGACCCAGTACTTC CASSAGETQYF
14 TRBD2 TRBJ2-3 many TRBV20-1 TGCAGTGCTAAAAGCGGGGGAATAGGGGATACGCAGTATTTT CSAKSGGIGDTQYF
12 - TRBJ1-4 few TRBV2 TGTGCCAGCAGCGGCTTTAATGAAAAACTGTTTTTT CASSGFNEKLFF
14 - TRBJ2-1 few TRBV11-2 TGTGCCAGCAGCTTAGATAGTCTGGGGAATGAGCAGTTCTTC CASSLDSLGNEQFF
15 - TRBJ2-4 many TRBV28 TGTGCCAGCAGTTTAGGAGGGGAGGCCAAAAACATTCAGTACTTC CASSLGGEAKNIQYF
14 TRBD2 TRBJ2-3 medium-sized TRBV15 TGTGCCACCAGCAAGGGACTATTCACAGATACGCAGTATTTT CATSKGLFTDTQYF
17 - TRBJ1-3 many TRBV28 TGTGCCAGCAGCTTGGGGGATTTTAAATTCTCTGGAAACACCATATATTTT CASSLGDFKFSGNTIYF
16 TRBD2 TRBJ2-3 - TRBV3-1 TGTGCCAGCAGCCAAGGGCTAGCGGGAGATGGGGATACGCAGTATTTT CASSQGLAGDGDTQYF